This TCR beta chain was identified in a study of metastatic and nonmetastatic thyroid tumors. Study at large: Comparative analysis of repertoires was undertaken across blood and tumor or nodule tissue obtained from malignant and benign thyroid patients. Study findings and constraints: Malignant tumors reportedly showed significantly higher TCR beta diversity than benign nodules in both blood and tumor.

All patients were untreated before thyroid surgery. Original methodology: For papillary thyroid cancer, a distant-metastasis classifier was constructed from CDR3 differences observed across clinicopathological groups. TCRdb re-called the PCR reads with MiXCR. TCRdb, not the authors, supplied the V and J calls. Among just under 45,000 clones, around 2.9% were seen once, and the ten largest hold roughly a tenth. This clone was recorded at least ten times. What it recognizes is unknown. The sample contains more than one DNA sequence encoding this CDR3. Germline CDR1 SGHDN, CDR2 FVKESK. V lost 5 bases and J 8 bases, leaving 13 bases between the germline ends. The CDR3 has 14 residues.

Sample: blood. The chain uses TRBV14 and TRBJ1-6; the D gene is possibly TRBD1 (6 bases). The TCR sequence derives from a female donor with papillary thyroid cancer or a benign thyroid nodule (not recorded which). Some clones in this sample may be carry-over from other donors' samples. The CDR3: CASSWTALDSPLHF. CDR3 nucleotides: TGTGCCAGCAGCTGGACAGCGCTCGATTCACCCCTCCACTTT.